This T cell receptor beta chain was retrieved from a study of Ad26.COV2.S vaccination and SARS-CoV-2 variants. Study-level background: This donor came from the COV1001 trial of Ad26.COV2.S.

This clone came up once. Its antigen is undetermined. Clones were read by immunoSEQ multiplex PCR, and TCRdb kept only the in-frame ones, dropping some. The sample records 380,000 or so clones, approximately 86% being singletons. Study-wide results and caveats: Responses of T cells in total may have been underestimated by the TCR breadth and depth analyses. With respect to non-spike TCR breadth, vaccine and placebo recipients were similar.

Sample treatment: around 19 received Ad26.COV2.S at low or high dose, single or two shots; about 5 received placebo; per-sample allocation not given. At day 63 after the first vaccine or placebo injection, samples were drawn. This specimen was peripheral blood, taken in a trial of Ad26.COV2.S vaccine versus placebo. The receptor comes from a person between 18 and 65 years old who received the Ad26.COV2.S COVID-19 vaccine or a placebo.

The CDR3 reads CASSDRDKVTEAFF. DNA for the CDR3: TGTGCCAGCAGTGACCGGGACAAAGTCACTGAAGCTTTCTTT. The gene calls are TRBV6-6 and TRBJ1-1; tentatively, D is TRBD1 (6 bases). The CDR3 runs 14 residues. Trimming stripped 5 bases from V and 4 bases from J, with 14 bases between. The germline gives CDR1 MNHNY, CDR2 SVGAGI (reference sequence).